This T cell receptor (beta chain) was sequenced for a study of radiation and T cells in renal cell carcinoma (dated by TCRdb to the early 2020s). Study-wide context: In total, fewer than 55 samples underwent TCR beta sequencing: roughly 26 tumors plus 27 peripheral blood samples. The last blood draw happened 4 weeks after radiation, timed to coincide with nephrectomy. Across all 50 or so samples, more than 4,000,000 unique CDR3 nucleotide sequences, encoding roughly 3 million unique CDR3 amino acid sequences, were identified.

TCR beta libraries were generated from genomic DNA with the immunoSEQ kit, following the manufacturer's recommendations. Library preparation used a first multiplex PCR with proprietary primers, then a second PCR adding unique barcodes, with bead cleanups after each round. Each sample batch included a kit-provided positive control reaction and a negative control reaction. The final libraries were assessed on an Agilent 4200 TapeStation D1000 ScreenTape, pooled by volume, and quantified by qPCR. Sequencing was performed on an Illumina NextSeq500 using a MidOutput 150-cycle cartridge, with 156 Read1 cycles, 15 Index1 cycles, and the kit custom primers. The pooled library was loaded at approximately 0.98 pM with approximately 20% PhiX control spiked in. The original pipeline was this. The vendor-processed data were analyzed in R, and a clonotype was defined as all T cells that share the same CDR3 nucleotide sequence. For clone abundance analyses, frequencies were normalized to the 10,000 most abundant clones per sample. Public T cell clones, averaging fewer than five per sample, were removed before analysis. An abundance difference of at least 32-fold between compartments was the criterion for calling clonotypes tumor-enriched or baseline blood-enriched. A beta-binomial differential abundance model was used to identify clonotypes that expanded or contracted between blood time points. Tumor-blood repertoire similarity was measured with the Baroni-Urbani and Buser coefficient, and group comparisons used two-tailed Wilcoxon tests in R. TCRdb obtained this table from immuneACCESS and retained in-frame rearrangements with V and J assigned. These tables miss some clones; where compared with another copy, unresolved V genes account for less than half of the shortfall, and the remainder is unexplained. V and J calls and clone size are given by that table; D and trimming were obtained from the DNA. Counted in this sample were 60,000 to 95,000 clones; roughly 85% of them appeared once. The ten largest clones capture approximately 2.4% of the sample.

Points the paper makes about the study in general: Blood repertoire dynamics were not followed beyond 4 weeks after treatment. No pretreatment tumor biopsies were available, so the baseline intratumoral presence of clonotypes could not be determined. The single-armed trial design could not address effects of radiation dose or scheduling on the TCR repertoire. In blood, the top tumor clonotypes increased from baseline to 2 weeks after radiation and then shrank by 4 weeks, which suggests a temporary expansion of tumor-resident clones.

The time point label for this specimen denotes: blood 4 weeks post-SBRT, at nephrectomy. This specimen's treatment or condition label, per the study, means: 15 Gy SBRT to primary tumor, nephrectomy 4 weeks later. Samples came from a clinical trial, in which primary renal cell carcinomas received 15 Gy stereotactic body radiation therapy followed by nephrectomy 4 weeks later. To track tumor-enriched clonotypes, serial peripheral blood was sampled from radiation-treated patients at baseline and at 2 weeks and 4 weeks after SBRT. Every patient had renal cell carcinoma of clear cell pathology. The QIAamp DNA Blood Mini Kit (Qiagen) was used to prepare genomic DNA for TCR sequencing. Samples were included in the analyses only if all quality control checks were passed. The CDR3 holds 13 amino acids from the cysteine to the phenylalanine. This entry keeps only the CDR3 DNA: 39 bases, framed from base 1. As encoded in the germline V gene, CDR1 is MNHNS while CDR2 is SASEGT. V is pared back by 5 bases and J by 9 bases, with 14 bases lying between the germline termini.

This clone was counted only a few times. No cognate antigen has been identified for it. No much larger clone is present one base from it, and per-base qualities are unavailable. The sequence was collected from a woman aged 60-70 years with renal cell carcinoma. The sample was blood, taken from a patient whose treatment included radiotherapy and nephrectomy. This sequence uses TRBV6-1 and TRBJ1-5; the D gene remains uncertain. This receptor has the CDR3 CASSPGSAWPQHF. The nucleotides are TGTGCCAGCAGTCCAGGATCAGCGTGGCCCCAGCATTTT.